The entry that follows covers one T cell receptor (beta chain) sequence. No antigen is known for it. Base-call qualities are not available, and no considerably larger clone is one nucleotide away. From its cysteine to its phenylalanine, the CDR3 spans 15 amino acids. Only the CDR3 part of the read is kept: 45 bases, read in frame from the first base. CDR1 and CDR2 (MDHEN, SYDVKM) derive from the germline V gene. Relative to germline, V is 5 bases shorter and J is 3 bases shorter, with 15 bases between their ends. The sample originates from a study of shared clonotypes between healthy human individuals (dated by TCRdb to the early 2020s). Study-wide context: A couple of women and three men aged 18 to 49 years were included in the cohort. Libraries were prepared and TCR repertoires were sequenced by different laboratories using diverse techniques, in order to increase sequencing depth and limit assay-specific biases. Blood TCR repertoires of about 5 healthy adults were deeply sequenced to estimate repertoire size and the extent of clonotype sharing between individuals. Per donor, three plates each were used for CD4 naive and CD4 memory, two for CD8 naive, and one for CD8 memory. Per donor, leukapheresis produced somewhere between about 0.9 and 9.5 billion PBMCs. The paper as a whole reports these results and caveats: When several donors were compared, the shared fraction of clonotypes was about 5% for naive CD4, approximately 3.3% for naive CD8, 2% to 2.5% for memory CD4, and less than 0.45% for memory CD8. The genetic and exposure-history diversity represented was limited by the small number of donors. Even with the large sequencing depth, rarefaction of the sorted-subset datasets indicated that sequencing was incomplete. Naive subsets generally had larger estimated clonotype richness than memory subsets. Higher generation probabilities were observed for clonotypes shared by all four sorted-subset donors than for non-shared clonotypes. Only blood was sampled, and tissue TCR repertoires likely differ from those in blood. Pairwise subsampling indicated that sequencing depth was expected to affect the degree of clonotype sharing among donors.

Donors were healthy HIV-negative adults with no recently reported acute infections or vaccinations. All donors were Caucasian adults living in Nashville, Tennessee, USA. CD4+ T cells were enriched through magnetic negative selection, after which naive cells were positively selected on CD45RA and the remaining negative fraction served as the memory subset. Blood was collected by leukapheresis, and PBMCs were isolated by Ficoll-Histopaque density gradient centrifugation and then cryopreserved in liquid nitrogen vapor phase. Purity and quantity of every magnetically sorted T cell population were checked by analytical flow cytometry. Each sorted fraction had its genomic DNA isolated and then quantified by UV absorbance on a Nanodrop 2000c. TCR CDR3 regions were amplified from genomic DNA by multiplex PCR using the deep immunoSEQ assay. Extracted genomic DNA from each cell subset was distributed evenly across all wells of several immunoSEQ 96-well plates, and each plate was treated as a replicate. For sorted subsets, about 200 ng genomic DNA, equal to 30,000 or so T cell genomes, was loaded into each replicate PCR. The purified libraries were quantified using a Qubit 3.0 fluorometer, sized with a Bioanalyzer 2100, and then quantified again using the KAPA Library Quantification kit. Every immunoSEQ 96-well plate was sequenced on a separate single-read 150-cycle Illumina NextSeq 550 flow cell. As for the authors' bioinformatics: Because the immunoSEQ output included only junctional sequences and no quality scores, the filtering could not be the same as the filtering used for full-length reads. To assign V/J genes and CDR3, sequences were annotated against IMGT germline references using PyIR, a Python wrapper for IgBLAST v1.9. Any read was removed if the V/J assignment was weak (E-value above 1e-6), the CDR3 was missing, or the read contained stop codons, out-of-frame junctions, or ambiguous translated residues. V3J clonotypes were defined by identical inferred V gene, J gene, and CDR3 amino acid sequence. To compute the percentage overlap between repertoires, the number of shared unique clonotypes was divided by the size of the smaller repertoire. Richness of each repertoire was evaluated using RTK rarefaction, the Chao1 estimator, and Recon v2.1 estimates of unobserved clonotypes. Generation probabilities were computed with OLGA for all TCRbeta clonotypes obtained by the gDNA method from four donors. TCRdb stores this immuneACCESS table with in-frame sequences only. Part of the clones is absent; in the studies checked, under half of the shortfall reflects unresolved V genes, and no reason is known for the rest. V and J calls and clone size follow that table, whereas D and trimming were derived from the DNA. This sample is represented by some 660,000 clones; 73% of them were singletons. The biggest ten clones account for around 1.8% of the sample.

This chain joins TRBV28 to TRBJ2-3; a weak D assignment points to TRBD2 (5 bases agree). The sequencing input was memory CD4+ T cells sorted from blood. In the paper's terms, the cell subset or site label means: CD45RA-negative fraction. The source is a woman in her twenties or thirties in good health. The encoded CDR3 is CASSPGSGVTDTQYF. The DNA reads TGTGCCAGCAGTCCGGGGAGTGGAGTGACAGATACGCAGTATTTT.